The source of this T cell receptor beta chain is a study of regulatory T cells in long-lasting Graves disease. HTBI primers from iRepertoire and Arm-PCR of CDR3 regions yielded the TCR beta libraries. TCRdb redid the calling of the multiplex PCR reads with MiXCR, one entry per CDR3 protein. The repertoire includes approximately 400,000 distinct CDR3 sequences, roughly 25% of them detected once, and less than 30% sits in the top ten. The time point here: persistent/refractory GD, antithyroid drugs over 5 years with positive TRAb. Extracted RNA from PBMCs served as the source of the TCR library. The germline gives CDR1 SQVTM, CDR2 ANQGSEA. V was pared by 4 bases and J by 9 bases, with 16 bases of the junction left unmatched. The CDR3 runs to 16 residues.

The sample was peripheral blood mononuclear cells (PBMCs), taken when the disease was refractory, from a patient treated with antithyroid drugs. The clonotype originates from a middle-aged woman with Graves disease. The gene calls are TRBV29-1 and TRBJ2-1; TRBD2 matches at 9 bases. The CDR3 sequence is CSVASGVIAGVSEQFF. The CDR3 bases are TGCAGCGTTGCATCTGGGGTGATAGCGGGAGTAAGTGAGCAGTTCTTC.